This T cell receptor beta chain was sequenced for a study of blood T cells in healthy people across ages. Points from the study as a whole: Comparison with aged donors showed that long-lived donors had more naive CD4+ cells and higher diversity.

Comments on this clonotype: What it recognizes is unknown.

A second PCR of 7 to 11 cycles used a sample-barcoded 5' primer and a J-beta primer mix. MiXCR was run by TCRdb on the 5' RACE reads, yielding one entry per CDR3 protein. The table has 1.2 million to 1.5 million distinct CDR3 sequences, 42% seen once. This receptor was identified in a woman aged 18-30 years in good health. Sequences were obtained from blood.

CDR3 in amino acids: CASSQAGASGEQYF. The CDR3 DNA follows: TGTGCCAGCAGCCAAGCCGGGGCTTCGGGCGAGCAGTACTTC. This chain links TRBV3-1 with TRBJ2-7, with D perhaps matching TRBD1 or TRBD2 (5 bases each). The CDR3 spans 14 residues. Trimming pared 1 base from V and 6 bases from J, leaving 13 bases between. Germline values: CDR1 LGHDT, CDR2 YNNKEL (reference sequence).